Below are 26 T cell receptor beta chains sequenced from a single sample in a study of cytomegalovirus exposure and HLA in healthy donors. This table comes from immunoSEQ multiplex PCR, and its TCRdb copy is limited to in-frame clones, with some not included. The data contain around 70,000 clones, around 94% of them singletons. The specimen sequenced was PBMCs. The receptors originated from a man aged 18-30 years in good health and CMV-seropositive.

The chain is built from TRBV28 and TRBJ2-2, with D unclear. CDR3 length: 12 residues. The germline V gene encodes CDR1 MDHEN and CDR2 SYDVKM. Between the trimmed V and J ends, which lost 7 bases and 4 bases, there was a span of 7 bases. The CDR3: CASTMSTGELFF. CDR3 sequence (DNA): TGTGCCAGCACGATGAGCACCGGGGAGCTGTTTTTT.

The CDR3 spells CASTGSRLPSNQPQHF. The DNA of the CDR3 is TGTGCCAGCACAGGAAGCAGGCTCCCAAGCAATCAGCCCCAGCATTTT. This chain links TRBV2 with TRBJ1-5, with unresolved D. The CDR3 is made up of 16 amino acids. V lost 7 bases and J lost 1, with 17 bases in between. Germline CDR1 is SNHLY and CDR2 is FYNNEI.

This chain connects TRBV25-1 to TRBJ2-7, with D maybe TRBD2 (6 bases). The CDR3 length is 17 residues. Germline loops: CDR1 MGHDK, CDR2 SYGVNS. V lost 3 bases and J 3 bases, leaving 21 bases between the germline ends. CDR3 coding DNA: TGTGCCAGCAGTGATCGAAAGGGTGGTAGGGGAGGCTACGAGCAGTACTTC. Its translation: CASSDRKGGRGGYEQYF.

CDR3 loop: CASSLSTGRTEAFF. CDR3 DNA: TGTGCCAGCAGTTTATCGACTGGGAGGACTGAAGCTTTCTTT. The chain combines TRBV27 with TRBJ1-1, with no clear D. In germline, CDR1 is MNHEY, CDR2 SMNVEV (reference sequence). CDR3 length: 14 amino acids. The ends were cut back, 0 bases at V and 5 bases at J, with 10 bases in the middle.

J is TRBJ2-1 and V is TRBV28; D call uncertain. Trimming pared 6 bases from V and 5 bases from J, leaving 5 bases between. Germline CDR1 is MDHEN and CDR2 is SYDVKM. The CDR3 covers 11 residues. The CDR3 reads CASRLHNEQFF. The CDR3 bases are TGTGCCAGCAGGCTACACAATGAGCAGTTCTTC.

V is TRBV28 and J is TRBJ2-7; TRBD1 matches at 10 bases. Germline trimming cut 5 bases from V and 3 bases from J; bases unmatched to any gene: 7. The CDR3 is 15 amino acids. Looked up from germline, CDR1 is MDHEN and CDR2 is SYDVKM. The CDR3 is CASSPKGTGDYEQYF. Here the CDR3 DNA reads TGTGCCAGCAGTCCTAAAGGGACAGGGGACTACGAGCAGTACTTC.

The J gene is TRBJ2-4, the V gene TRBV14, with a possible D match to TRBD1 (6 bases). CDR3 length equals 15 residues. Trimming cost V 1 base and J 0 bases, with 7 bases left between them. Germline CDR1 reads SGHDN; CDR2 reads FVKESK. The DNA of the CDR3 is TGTGCCAGCAGCCAAGGGGGGCTAGCCAAAAACATTCAGTACTTC. The encoded protein is CASSQGGLAKNIQYF. Variable domain in full (rest from reference TRBV14 and TRBJ2-4): EAGVTQFPSHSVIEKGQTVTLRCDPISGHDNLYWYRRVMGKEIKFLLHFVKESKQDESGMPNNRFLAERTGGTYSTLKVQPAELEDSGVYFCASSQGGLAKNIQYFGAGTRLSVL.

There are a few counts of this clone. Other nucleotide sequences in the sample specify the same CDR3. The chain carries TRBV6-4 and TRBJ2-3, with 8 bases identical to TRBD2. With 3 bases clipped from V and 1 base from J, the junction kept 0 bases outside the gene matches. CDR1 is MRHNA and CDR2 is SNTAGT in the germline V gene. This CDR3 contains 14 residues. For the CDR3, the DNA is TGTGCCAGCAGTGAAGCGGGAGGCACAGATACGCAGTATTTT. It yields the protein CASSEAGGTDTQYF.

This sequence joins TRBV5-1 and TRBJ2-6; tentative D call: TRBD1 (5 bases). The germline V and J ends were trimmed by 4 bases and 2 bases, with 13 bases remaining between them. Germline CDR1 reads SGHRS; CDR2 reads YFSETQ. The CDR3 runs 16 residues. The CDR3 spells CASSPDLGPGANVLTF. The CDR3 coding sequence is TGCGCCAGCAGCCCCGATTTGGGGCCTGGGGCCAACGTCCTGACTTTC.

The rearrangement joins TRBV9 to TRBJ2-2; D unclear. The length of the CDR3 is 12 residues. Trimming left V 3 bases short and J 6 bases short, with 6 bases between. Germline lookup yields CDR1 SGDLS and CDR2 YYNGEE. CDR3 coding DNA: TGTGCCAGCAGCGCCTACCCCGGGGAGCTGTTTTTT. It is translated as CASSAYPGELFF.

A word on this clone: This likely traces to a read error, being one base from a far larger clone. This chain uses TRBV6-1 with TRBJ2-3; possible D gene TRBD1, 6 bases. The germline gives CDR1 MNHNS, CDR2 SASEGT. CDR3 length equals 16 residues. The CDR3 here is CAGSEPRGRGTDTQYF. The DNA of the CDR3 is TGTGCCGGCAGTGAACCCAGGGGAAGGGGCACAGATACGCAGTATTTT.

This sequence joins TRBV28 and TRBJ2-1; D is possibly TRBD2 (6 bases). Germline V lookup: CDR1 MDHEN, CDR2 SYDVKM. Trimming stripped 4 bases from V and 7 bases from J, with 11 bases between. The CDR3 spans 13 residues. For the CDR3, the DNA is TGTGCCAGCAGTTCGACTAGTAGGAATGAGCAGTTCTTC. This encodes CASSSTSRNEQFF.

The V and J genes are TRBV18 and TRBJ1-5; TRBD1 matches 10 bases. V lost 3 bases, J lost 7 bases, and 3 bases stayed unmatched. This CDR3 is built from 14 residues. In germline, CDR1 is KGHSH, CDR2 LQKENI. CDR3 sequence reads: CASSPDRGQQPQHF. In DNA, the CDR3 is TGTGCCAGCTCACCCGACAGGGGGCAACAGCCCCAGCATTTT.

The chain couples TRBV10-2 to TRBJ2-7; possible D gene TRBD1, 6 bases. In germline, CDR1 is WSHSY, CDR2 SAAADI. The V gene lost 4 bases and the J gene lost 5 bases, with 15 bases spanning the gap. This CDR3 is 14 amino acids long. The CDR3 region is CASSGRIEGDEQYF. The CDR3 DNA is TGCGCCAGCAGTGGGAGGATAGAGGGGGACGAGCAGTACTTC.

The chain joins TRBV5-6 to TRBJ1-1; D is uncertain. Germline CDR1 and CDR2: SGHDT and YYEEEE. The CDR3 runs to 12 residues. Trimming took off 9 bases at V and 4 bases at J, with 13 bases between the two ends. CDR3 protein: CATQARVTEAFF. For the CDR3, the DNA is TGTGCCACGCAGGCGCGGGTCACTGAAGCTTTCTTT.

The V call is TRBV6-6, the J call TRBJ2-1; TRBD2 agrees at 7 bases. The CDR3 runs to 15 residues. V trimming: 5 bases; J trimming: 1 base; junction bases outside the gene matches: 5. Germline V gene sequence: CDR1 MNHNY, CDR2 SVGAGI (reference sequence). In DNA form, the CDR3 reads TGTGCCAGCAGTCTCGGGAGGATGTCCTACAATGAGCAGTTCTTC. Its translation: CASSLGRMSYNEQFF.

This chain uses TRBV18 with TRBJ1-1, with 8 bases that match TRBD1. CDR3 length: 13 amino acids. Germline V gene data show CDR1 as KGHSH and CDR2 as LQKENI. V lost 8 bases and J lost 5; bases outside the gene matches: 7. CDR3 sequence reads: CASRQGAWTEAFF. The CDR3 nucleotides read TGTGCCAGCCGCCAGGGGGCTTGGACTGAAGCTTTCTTT.

CDR3 coding DNA: TGTGCCATCAGTGATATGGACGGGGGAATCGATGGCTACACCTTC. Protein sequence: CAISDMDGGIDGYTF. The chain is built from TRBV10-3 and TRBJ1-2; TRBD1 might be the D (5 bases). CDR1 is ENHRY, CDR2 SYGVKD, per germline. The CDR3 has 15 residues. The V gene lost 3 bases and the J gene lost 6 bases, with 17 bases spanning the gap.

The J gene is TRBJ1-1, the V gene TRBV7-9; perhaps TRBD1 as D (6 bases). The V gene lost 11 bases and the J gene lost 3 bases, with 19 bases spanning the gap. The CDR3 runs to 14 residues. In germline, CDR1 is SEHNR, CDR2 FQNEAQ (reference sequence). The CDR3 spells CAPGGAVPDTEAFF. The DNA of the CDR3 is TGTGCCCCCGGGGGGGCCGTCCCGGACACTGAAGCTTTCTTT. Based on the CDR3 plus reference TRBV7-9 and TRBJ1-1, the full variable domain is DTGVSQNPRHKITKRGQNVTFRCDPISEHNRLYWYRQTLGQGPEFLTYFQNEAQLEKSRLLSDRFSAERPKGSFSTLEIQRTEQGDSAMYLCAPGGAVPDTEAFFGQGTRLTVV.

The sample holds one count of this clone. The chain links TRBV16 to TRBJ1-5; TRBD1 matches 11 bases. CDR1 KGHSY and CDR2 FQNENV come from the germline V gene. Trimming cost V 4 bases and J 5 bases; bases outside gene matches: 7. The CDR3 is 16 residues long. This CDR3 reads CASSPGQGVFDQPQHF. CDR3 DNA sequence: TGTGCCAGCAGCCCGGGACAGGGGGTTTTCGATCAGCCCCAGCATTTT.

This clone was picked up one time. The chain employs TRBV7-9 and TRBJ2-5; tentative D call: TRBD2 (5 bases). CDR3 length: 14 amino acids. The germline V and J ends were trimmed by 2 bases and 7 bases, with 14 bases remaining between them. Germline V gives CDR1 SEHNR, CDR2 FQNEAQ (reference sequence). The chain's CDR3 is CASSLLESEGTQYF. CDR3 nucleotide sequence: TGTGCCAGCAGCTTACTAGAATCAGAGGGGACCCAGTACTTC.

The chain employs TRBV19 and TRBJ2-3, with D possibly TRBD2 on 5 matching bases. The germline V gene encodes CDR1 LNHDA and CDR2 SQIVND (reference sequence). CDR3 length equals 14 residues. V lost 7 bases and J 0 bases, leaving 11 bases between the germline ends. This CDR3 is CASTQRLSTDTQYF. The CDR3 DNA sequence: TGTGCCAGTACCCAGCGGCTTAGCACAGATACGCAGTATTTT.

The chain links TRBV28 to TRBJ2-1; 7 bases are shared with TRBD1. The CDR3 has 14 residues. Per germline, CDR1 MDHEN and CDR2 SYDVKM. V dropped 6 bases and J dropped 8; count of bases not matched to a gene: 10. The CDR3 region is CASSQLGTAYEQFF. The CDR3 DNA follows: TGTGCCAGCAGCCAACTAGGGACAGCATATGAGCAGTTCTTC.

The CDR3: CASSSGLAGADTQYF. The CDR3, as DNA: TGTGCCAGCAGCTCGGGACTAGCGGGAGCTGATACGCAGTATTTT. This chain uses TRBV7-3 with TRBJ2-3, with 14 bases fitting TRBD2. V lost 4 bases and J lost 6; bases outside the gene matches: 3. The CDR3 has 15 amino acids. Germline lookup yields CDR1 SGHTA and CDR2 FQGTGA.

The gene calls are TRBV2 and TRBJ2-3; 8 bases are shared with TRBD1. V lost 8 bases, J lost 0 bases, and 4 bases stayed unmatched. Germline V lookup: CDR1 SNHLY, CDR2 FYNNEI. There are 14 residues in the CDR3. CDR3 bases: TGTGCCAGCGATCGACAGGGGAGCACAGATACGCAGTATTTT. This codes for CASDRQGSTDTQYF.

The chain joins TRBV28 to TRBJ2-3, with 8 positions matching TRBD2. J gave up 6 bases and V 4 bases, and 12 bases lay outside the gene matches. The CDR3 spans 16 residues. Germline assignment: CDR1 MDHEN and CDR2 SYDVKM. This CDR3 is CASSSPGGGRPDTQYF. CDR3 in DNA: TGTGCCAGCAGTTCCCCCGGGGGCGGGAGGCCCGATACGCAGTATTTT.